This T cell receptor (beta chain) was obtained from a study of PD-1 blockade in mismatch repair-deficient tumors. Whole-study findings and limits: Tumor-resident clones, often undetectable pretreatment in blood, expanded then contracted after pembrolizumab.

Trimming took 8 bases from V and 4 from J; bases not matched to a gene: 7. The length of the CDR3 is 15 residues. Germline values: CDR1 GTSNPN, CDR2 SVGIG (reference sequence). This table comes from immunoSEQ multiplex PCR, and its TCRdb copy is limited to in-frame clones, with some not included. The table records around 110,000 clones, over 60% of them present only once. Remarks on this clone: Its antigen remains unidentified.

The TCR-sequenced patients were a few responders to pembrolizumab. The TCR originated in an adult with mismatch repair-deficient cancer. V usage is TRBV30 and J usage is TRBJ2-3, with 15 bases identical to TRBD2. The sample consisted of peripheral blood, taken approximately 64 weeks after starting pembrolizumab. Written as DNA, the CDR3 is TGTGCCGGACGGACTAGCGGGAGGGCCCCAGATACGCAGTATTTT. Protein: CAGRTSGRAPDTQYF.